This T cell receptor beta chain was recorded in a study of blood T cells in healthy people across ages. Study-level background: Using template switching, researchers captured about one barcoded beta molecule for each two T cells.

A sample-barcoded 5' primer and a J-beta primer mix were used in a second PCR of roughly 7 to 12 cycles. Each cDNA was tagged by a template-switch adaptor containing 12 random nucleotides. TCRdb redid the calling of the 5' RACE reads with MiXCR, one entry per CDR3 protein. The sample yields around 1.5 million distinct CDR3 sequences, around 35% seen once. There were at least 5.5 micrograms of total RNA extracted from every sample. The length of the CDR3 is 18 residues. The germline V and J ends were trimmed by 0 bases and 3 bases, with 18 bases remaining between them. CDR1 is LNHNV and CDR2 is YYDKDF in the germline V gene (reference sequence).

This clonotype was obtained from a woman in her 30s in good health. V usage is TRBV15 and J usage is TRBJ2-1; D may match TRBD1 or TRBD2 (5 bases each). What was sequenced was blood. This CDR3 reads CATSRDQVGEFYYNEQFF. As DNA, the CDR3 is TGTGCCACCAGCAGAGATCAGGTGGGGGAGTTTTACTACAATGAGCAGTTCTTC.